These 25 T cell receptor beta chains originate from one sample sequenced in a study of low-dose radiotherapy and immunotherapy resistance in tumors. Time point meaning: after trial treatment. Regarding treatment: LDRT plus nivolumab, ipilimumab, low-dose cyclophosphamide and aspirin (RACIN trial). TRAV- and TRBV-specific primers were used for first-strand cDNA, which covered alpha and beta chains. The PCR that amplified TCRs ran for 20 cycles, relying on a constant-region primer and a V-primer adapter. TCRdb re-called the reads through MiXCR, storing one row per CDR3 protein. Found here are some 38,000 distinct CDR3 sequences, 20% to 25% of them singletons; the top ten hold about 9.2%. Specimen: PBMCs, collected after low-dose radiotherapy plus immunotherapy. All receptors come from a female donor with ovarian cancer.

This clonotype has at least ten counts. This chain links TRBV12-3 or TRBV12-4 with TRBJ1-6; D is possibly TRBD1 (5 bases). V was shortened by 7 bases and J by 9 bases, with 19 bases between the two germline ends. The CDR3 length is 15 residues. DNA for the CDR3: TGTGCCAGCAACAAATCGGGCAGGGAGGCTTCACCCCTCCACTTT. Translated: CASNKSGREASPLHF.

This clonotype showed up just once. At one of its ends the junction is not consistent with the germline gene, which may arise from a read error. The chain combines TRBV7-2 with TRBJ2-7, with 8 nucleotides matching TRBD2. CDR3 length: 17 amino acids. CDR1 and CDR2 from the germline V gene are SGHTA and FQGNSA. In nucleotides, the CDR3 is TGTGCCAGCAGCCTATCCGGGACTAGTGGGAGGGCCTACGGGCAGTACTTC. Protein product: CASSLSGTSGRAYGQYF.

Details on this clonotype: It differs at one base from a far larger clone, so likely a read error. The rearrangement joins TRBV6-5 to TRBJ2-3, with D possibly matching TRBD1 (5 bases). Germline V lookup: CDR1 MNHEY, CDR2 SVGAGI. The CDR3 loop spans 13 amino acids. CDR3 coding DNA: TGTGTCAGCAGCCCGGCAGGGATGGATACGCAGTATTTT. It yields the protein CVSSPAGMDTQYF.

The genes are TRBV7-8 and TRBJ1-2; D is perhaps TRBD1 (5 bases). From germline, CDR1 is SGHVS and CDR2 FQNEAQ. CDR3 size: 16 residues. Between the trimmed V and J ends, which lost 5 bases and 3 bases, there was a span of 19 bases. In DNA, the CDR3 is TGTGCCAGCAGCCCCGATTATGGGGGGTCCTACTATGGCTACACCTTC. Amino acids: CASSPDYGGSYYGYTF.

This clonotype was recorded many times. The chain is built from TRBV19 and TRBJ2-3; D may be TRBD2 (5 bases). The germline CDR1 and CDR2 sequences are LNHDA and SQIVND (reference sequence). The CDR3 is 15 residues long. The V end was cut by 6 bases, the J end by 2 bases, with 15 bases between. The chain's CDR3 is CASSPDYTNTDTQYF. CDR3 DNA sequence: TGTGCCAGTAGCCCTGACTACACCAACACAGATACGCAGTATTTT.

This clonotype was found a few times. The CDR3 bases are TGTGCCTGGAGTGTCCAATACGCTGGCACTGAAGCTTTCTTT. Translated: CAWSVQYAGTEAFF. The chain carries TRBV30 and TRBJ1-1; D is unresolved. Germline CDR1 and CDR2: GTSNPN and SVGIG (reference sequence). The CDR3 is 14 amino acids. The V and J ends lost 0 bases and 4 bases respectively, with 12 bases between them.

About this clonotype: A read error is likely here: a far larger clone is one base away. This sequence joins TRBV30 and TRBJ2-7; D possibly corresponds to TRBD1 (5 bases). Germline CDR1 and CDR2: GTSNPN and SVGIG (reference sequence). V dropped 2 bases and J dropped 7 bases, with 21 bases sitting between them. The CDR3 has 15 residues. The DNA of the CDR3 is TGTGCCTGGAGTCCGGACACGGACCGTTACAATGAGCAGTACTTC. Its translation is CAWSPDTDRYNEQYF. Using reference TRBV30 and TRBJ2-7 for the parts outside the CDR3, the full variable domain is SQTIHQWPATLVQPVGSPLSLECTVEGTSNPNLYWYRQAAGRGLQLLFYSVGIGQISSEVPQNLSASRPQDRQFILSSKKLLLSDSGFYLCAWSPDTDRYNEQYFGPGTRLTVT.

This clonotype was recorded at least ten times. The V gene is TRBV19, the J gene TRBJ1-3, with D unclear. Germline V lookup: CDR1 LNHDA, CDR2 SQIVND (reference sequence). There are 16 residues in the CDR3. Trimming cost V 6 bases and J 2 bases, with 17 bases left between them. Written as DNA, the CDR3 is TGTGCCAGTAGCCCTTCTGTGGGGAGCCCTGGAAACACCATATATTTT. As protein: CASSPSVGSPGNTIYF.

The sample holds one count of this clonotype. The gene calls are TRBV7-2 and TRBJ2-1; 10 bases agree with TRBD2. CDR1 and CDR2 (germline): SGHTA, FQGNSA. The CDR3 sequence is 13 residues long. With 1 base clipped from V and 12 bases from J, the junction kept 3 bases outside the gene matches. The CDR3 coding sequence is TGTGCCAGCAGCTTAGGTTGGACTAGCGGGCAGTTCTTC. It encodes CASSLGWTSGQFF.

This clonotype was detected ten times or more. The CDR3 is CASSKGGRPYEQYF. For the CDR3, the DNA is TGTGCCAGCAGCAAAGGGGGCCGTCCCTACGAGCAGTACTTC. This chain uses TRBV21-1 with TRBJ2-7; whether TRBD1, the table's D call, matches the DNA was not checked. TRBV21-1 is an annotated pseudogene. This CDR3 is built from 14 residues.

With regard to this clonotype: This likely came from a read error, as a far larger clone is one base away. In DNA form, the CDR3 reads TGTGCCATCAGCCAAGTGGGAGGGAGCGACGACCGGCAGTACTTC. It translates to CAISQVGGSDDRQYF. This chain links TRBV10-3 with TRBJ2-7; TRBD2 aligns across 7 bases. Unmatched junction bases numbered 17, after V lost 6 bases and J lost 9 bases. The CDR3 length is 15 residues. CDR1 and CDR2 (germline): ENHRY, SYGVKD.

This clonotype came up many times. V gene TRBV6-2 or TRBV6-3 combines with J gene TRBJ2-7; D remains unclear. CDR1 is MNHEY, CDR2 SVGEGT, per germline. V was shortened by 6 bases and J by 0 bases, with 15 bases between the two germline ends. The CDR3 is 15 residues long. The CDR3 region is CASREVIGSSYEQYF. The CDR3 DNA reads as TGTGCCAGCAGAGAAGTTATCGGAAGCTCCTACGAGCAGTACTTC.

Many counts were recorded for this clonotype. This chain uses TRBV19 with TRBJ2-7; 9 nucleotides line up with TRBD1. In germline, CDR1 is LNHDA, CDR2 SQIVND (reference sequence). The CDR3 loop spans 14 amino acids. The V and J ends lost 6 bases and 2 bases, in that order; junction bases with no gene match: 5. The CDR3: CASRDRGSPYEQYF. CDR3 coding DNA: TGTGCCAGTAGAGACAGGGGGTCGCCCTACGAGCAGTACTTC.

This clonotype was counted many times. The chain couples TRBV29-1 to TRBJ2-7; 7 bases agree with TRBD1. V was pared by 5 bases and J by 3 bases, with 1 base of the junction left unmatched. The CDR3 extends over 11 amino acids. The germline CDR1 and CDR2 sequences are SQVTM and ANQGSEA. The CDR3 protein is CSVWTGYEQYF. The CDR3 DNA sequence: TGCAGCGTTTGGACAGGCTACGAGCAGTACTTC.

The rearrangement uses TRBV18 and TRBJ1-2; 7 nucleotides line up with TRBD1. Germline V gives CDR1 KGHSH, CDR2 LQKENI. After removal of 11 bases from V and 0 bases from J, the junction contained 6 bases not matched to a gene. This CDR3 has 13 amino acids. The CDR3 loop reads CAGTGQSNYGYTF. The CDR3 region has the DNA TGTGCCGGTACGGGACAGTCTAACTATGGCTACACCTTC.

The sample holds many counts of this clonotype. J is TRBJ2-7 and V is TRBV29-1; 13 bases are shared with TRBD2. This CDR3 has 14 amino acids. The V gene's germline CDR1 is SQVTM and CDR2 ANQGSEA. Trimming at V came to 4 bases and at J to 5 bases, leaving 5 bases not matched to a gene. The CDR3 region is CSVVGTSGAHEQYF. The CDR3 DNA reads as TGCAGCGTTGTTGGGACTAGCGGGGCCCACGAGCAGTACTTC.

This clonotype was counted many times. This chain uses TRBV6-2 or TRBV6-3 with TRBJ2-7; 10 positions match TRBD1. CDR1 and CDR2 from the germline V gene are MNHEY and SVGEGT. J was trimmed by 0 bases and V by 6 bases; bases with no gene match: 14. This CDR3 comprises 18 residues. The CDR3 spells CASSPDRGLSLFSYEQYF. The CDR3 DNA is TGTGCCAGCAGCCCGGACAGGGGGTTAAGCCTTTTCTCCTACGAGCAGTACTTC.

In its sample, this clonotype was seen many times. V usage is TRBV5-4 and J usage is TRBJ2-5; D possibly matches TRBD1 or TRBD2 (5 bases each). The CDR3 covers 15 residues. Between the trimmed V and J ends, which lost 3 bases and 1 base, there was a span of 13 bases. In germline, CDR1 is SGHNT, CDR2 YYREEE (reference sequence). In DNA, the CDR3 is TGTGCCAGCAGCTCGCCCGTGGGGGTCCAAGAGACCCAGTACTTC. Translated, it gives CASSSPVGVQETQYF. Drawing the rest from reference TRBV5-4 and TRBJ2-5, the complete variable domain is ETGVTQSPTHLIKTRGQQVTLRCSSQSGHNTVSWYQQALGQGPQFIFQYYREEENGRGNFPPRFSGLQFPNYSSELNVNALELDDSALYLCASSSPVGVQETQYFGPGTRLLVL.

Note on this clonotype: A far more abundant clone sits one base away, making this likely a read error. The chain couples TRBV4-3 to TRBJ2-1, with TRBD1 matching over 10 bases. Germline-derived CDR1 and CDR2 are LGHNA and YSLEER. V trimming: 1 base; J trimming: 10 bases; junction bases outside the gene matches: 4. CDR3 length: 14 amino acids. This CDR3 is CASSQGQGAYEQFF. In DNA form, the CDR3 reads TGCGCCAGCAGCCAAGGACAGGGGGCCTACGAGCAGTTCTTC.

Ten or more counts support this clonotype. CDR3 protein: CAISESDSFSSYNEQFF. The DNA of the CDR3 is TGTGCCATCAGTGAGTCTGACTCCTTCAGCTCCTACAATGAGCAGTTCTTC. The genes are TRBV10-3 and TRBJ2-1; D gene unclear. V was shortened by 0 bases and J by 0 bases, with 12 bases between the two germline ends. The CDR3 is 17 amino acids. Looked up from germline, CDR1 is ENHRY and CDR2 is SYGVKD.

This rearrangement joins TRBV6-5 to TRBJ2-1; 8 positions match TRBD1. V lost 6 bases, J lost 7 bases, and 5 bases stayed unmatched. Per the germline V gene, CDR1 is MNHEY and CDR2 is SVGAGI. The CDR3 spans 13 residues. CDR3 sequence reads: CASRGQGTNEQFF. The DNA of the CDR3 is TGTGCCAGCAGAGGACAGGGTACGAATGAGCAGTTCTTC.

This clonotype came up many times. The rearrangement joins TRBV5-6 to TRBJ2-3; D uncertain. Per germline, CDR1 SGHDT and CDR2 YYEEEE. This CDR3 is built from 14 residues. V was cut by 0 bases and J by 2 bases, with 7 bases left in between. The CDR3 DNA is TGTGCCAGCAGCTTGGGACCCCTCACAGATACGCAGTATTTT. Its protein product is CASSLGPLTDTQYF.

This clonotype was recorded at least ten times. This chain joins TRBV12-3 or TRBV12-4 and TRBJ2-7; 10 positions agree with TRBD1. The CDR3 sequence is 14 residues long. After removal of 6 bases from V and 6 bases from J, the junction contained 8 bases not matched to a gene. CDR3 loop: CASRTGTGAFEQYF. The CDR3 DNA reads TGTGCCAGCAGAACCGGGACAGGGGCCTTCGAGCAGTACTTC.

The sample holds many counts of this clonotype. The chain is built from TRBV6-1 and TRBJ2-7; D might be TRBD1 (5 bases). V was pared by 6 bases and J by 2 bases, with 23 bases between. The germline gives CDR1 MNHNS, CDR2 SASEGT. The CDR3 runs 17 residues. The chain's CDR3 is CASRRVGRGLTTYEQYF. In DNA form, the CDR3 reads TGTGCCAGCAGGAGAGTCGGAAGGGGCCTTACCACCTACGAGCAGTACTTC.

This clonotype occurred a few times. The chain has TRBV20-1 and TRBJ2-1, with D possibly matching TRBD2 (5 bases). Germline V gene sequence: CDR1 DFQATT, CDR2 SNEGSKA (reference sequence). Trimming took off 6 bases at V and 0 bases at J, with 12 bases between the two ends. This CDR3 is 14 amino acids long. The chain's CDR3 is CSATGEYSYNEQFF. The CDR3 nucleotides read TGCAGTGCGACCGGGGAGTACTCCTACAATGAGCAGTTCTTC.